This TCR beta chain derives from a study of cytomegalovirus exposure and HLA in healthy donors. Across the study: It was reported in a later analysis that the 100 to 150 validation repertoires used the same platform as the approximately 600 first-cohort repertoires. Study-wide findings and caveats: The authors listed 180 or so TCR beta chains as cytomegalovirus-associated. Reports indicated that the classifier achieved high specificity and sensitivity in diagnosing cytomegalovirus status. Some public TCRs appeared in many individuals, while most sequences were rare.

Note on this clone: Antigen: not known.

This CDR3 spans 19 amino acids. Germline CDR1 and CDR2: SGHTA and FQGNSA. The V end was cut by 0 bases, the J end by 2 bases, with 21 bases between. Data came from immunoSEQ multiplex PCR; TCRdb stores just in-frame clones and leaves some out. The sample consists of over 100,000 clones, roughly 94% of them appearing once. The sequencing input was PBMCs. This sequence joins TRBV7-2 and TRBJ2-3; TRBD2 might be the D (6 bases). This sequence was found in a woman under 30 in good health and CMV-seronegative. CDR3 residues: CASSLAPPESGPYTDTQYF. CDR3 bases: TGTGCCAGCAGCTTAGCTCCCCCCGAGAGCGGGCCCTACACAGATACGCAGTATTTT.